The T cell receptor beta chain described here comes from a study of OX40 agonist ivuxolimab in advanced cancers. Overall study context: The eligibility criteria allowed prior anti-PD-1, anti-PD-L1 or anti-CTLA-4 therapy, and 30% to 45% had some. Study results and caveats: Relative to CD4+, CD8+ T cells held more expanded clones on average. Dose levels from 0.1 to 3.0 mg/kg saw CD4+ and CD8+ blood T cells expand clonally by week 6.

Germline CDR1 MNHNY, CDR2 SVGAGI (reference sequence). The CDR3 has 15 residues. The V and J ends lost 2 bases and 5 bases, in that order; junction bases with no gene match: 6. The assay was immunoSEQ multiplex PCR, and TCRdb's table has in-frame clones only and misses some. The sample carries about 79,000 clones, around 83% recorded once. Concerning this clone itself: Antigen unknown.

This chain links TRBV6-6 with TRBJ2-3; 8 bases are shared with TRBD1. The input for sequencing was CD4+ or CD8+ T cells sorted from blood, taken in a trial of the OX40 agonist ivuxolimab. The clonotype was recovered from an adult with an advanced solid tumor such as melanoma, head and neck, liver or kidney cancer. The DNA for the CDR3 is TGTGCCAGCAGTTACGGCAGGGGGCAATTAGATACGCAGTATTTT. Its protein is CASSYGRGQLDTQYF.